This TCR beta chain was identified in a study of T cell responses to AZD1222 COVID-19 vaccine. Whole-study findings and limits: White British ancestry dominated among donors, who included more females, and clonal diversity was possibly underestimated. Two AZD1222 doses significantly raised spike-specific TCR breadth and depth over controls. Nearly half of the spike-specific TCRs reportedly recognize variant regions that carry no mutations.

This table comes from immunoSEQ multiplex PCR, and its TCRdb copy is limited to in-frame clones, with some not included. The sample consists of 130,000 or so clones, more than 85% of them appearing once. As to this clone: The antigen remains unidentified.

CDR1 and CDR2 (germline): SEHNR, FQNEAQ (reference sequence). The CDR3 totals 13 residues. V dropped 0 bases and J dropped 7 bases, with 7 bases sitting between them. Pooling covered second doses at about 4 or about 12 weeks. The chain joins TRBV7-9 to TRBJ2-1, with D uncertain. The sequence came from an adult who received the AZD1222 COVID-19 vaccine. Material: peripheral blood, obtained 28 days after the second AZD1222 dose. CDR3 sequence reads: CASSLASANEQFF. CDR3 nucleotides: TGTGCCAGCAGCTTAGCCAGCGCGAATGAGCAGTTCTTC. The variable domain in full, with the rest retrieved from reference TRBV7-9 and TRBJ2-1, is DTGVSQNPRHKITKRGQNVTFRCDPISEHNRLYWYRQTLGQGPEFLTYFQNEAQLEKSRLLSDRFSAERPKGSFSTLEIQRTEQGDSAMYLCASSLASANEQFFGPGTRLTVL.